Listed below are T cell receptor beta chains from one sample, sequenced in a study of cytotoxic CD8 clonotypes in ibrutinib-treated CLL. Measured with immunoSEQ multiplex PCR; TCRdb has only the in-frame clones, and not every one. The table lists 300,000 to 400,000 clones, 67% of them singletons, with around 6.6% in the top ten. The source material was PBMCs, sampled after 36 months of ibrutinib treatment. The receptors shown here come from a human donor with chronic lymphocytic leukemia. The CDR3 runs from the conserved cysteine through the conserved F or W. D genes are given only for firm matches. Expanded clones get a size class; other rows say once, few or many, or leave the size out.

-	-	TRBJ1-5	TRBV7-9	CASSSNREGGNQPQHF	TGTGCCAGCAGCTCTAACAGGGAAGGGGGCAATCAGCCCCAGCATTTT
few	-	TRBJ1-3	TRBV11-2	CASSSQPTAGNTIYF	TGTGCCAGCAGCTCGCAACCGACGGCTGGAAACACCATATATTTT
few	-	TRBJ1-2	TRBV7-9	CASSLAKGRYTF	TGTGCCAGCAGCTTAGCGAAGGGGCGCTACACCTTC
-	-	TRBJ2-7	TRBV9	CASSVVGTEQYF	TGTGCCAGCAGCGTAGTCGGGACCGAGCAGTACTTC
few	-	TRBJ1-3	TRBV7-6	CASSPREASGNTIYF	TGTGCCAGCAGCCCCCGGGAAGCCTCTGGAAACACCATATATTTT
-	-	TRBJ2-7	TRBV6-6	CASSPPHVYEQYF	TGTGCCAGCAGTCCCCCGCATGTTTACGAGCAGTACTTC
-	TRBD1	TRBJ1-2	TRBV23-1	CASSQGGQGEIRYGYTF	TGCGCCAGCAGTCAGGGGGGACAGGGCGAAATTCGCTATGGCTACACCTTC
few	TRBD1	TRBJ1-2	TRBV5-4	CASSLTTGSGYTF	TGTGCCAGCAGCTTGACGACAGGGAGTGGCTACACCTTC
once	-	TRBJ1-1	TRBV5-1	CASSLERGPGTEAFF	TGCGCCAGCAGCTTGGAACGGGGGCCCGGGACTGAAGCTTTCTTT
-	-	TRBJ1-2	TRBV21-1	CASSRSRGQDGYTF	TGTGCCAGCAGCAGGTCCAGGGGGCAAGATGGCTACACCTTC
-	-	TRBJ2-5	TRBV7-9	CASSGEAQYF	TGTGCCAGCAGCGGTGAGGCCCAGTACTTC
-	-	TRBJ1-6	TRBV7-6	CASSLYGVDRPSSPLHF	TGTGCCAGCAGCTTATATGGGGTTGACAGACCCAGTTCACCCCTCCACTTT
-	-	TRBJ2-7	TRBV6-5	CASSPIADTSYEQYF	TGTGCCAGCAGCCCCATAGCGGACACCTCCTACGAGCAGTACTTC
-	-	TRBJ1-2	TRBV29-1	CSVDLGANYGYTF	TGCAGCGTTGACTTGGGGGCCAACTATGGCTACACCTTC
-	-	TRBJ2-5	TRBV23-1	CASPLGLFQETQYF	TGCGCCAGTCCACTAGGCCTTTTCCAAGAGACCCAGTACTTC
once	TRBD2	TRBJ2-7	TRBV5-1	CASSLEVAGGGYEQYF	TGCGCCAGCAGCTTGGAGGTGGCGGGGGGAGGGTACGAGCAGTACTTC
once	-	TRBJ1-2	TRBV14	CASKLVLGYTF	TGTGCCAGCAAACTGGTGTTGGGCTACACCTTC
-	-	TRBJ2-1	TRBV6-1	CASRATVLSYNEQFF	TGTGCCAGCAGAGCCACAGTCCTCTCCTACAATGAGCAGTTCTTC
-	-	TRBJ2-7	TRBV28	CASSFSPDEQYF	TGTGCCAGCAGTTTCAGTCCCGACGAGCAGTACTTC
-	TRBD2	TRBJ2-2	TRBV27	CASSQPGLASTGELFF	TGTGCCAGCAGTCAACCGGGACTAGCGAGCACCGGGGAGCTGTTTTTT
-	-	TRBJ1-1	TRBV5-8	CASSLRGLNTEAFF	TGTGCCAGCAGCCTTAGGGGACTAAACACTGAAGCTTTCTTT
-	-	TRBJ1-2	TRBV20-1	CSASDSYGYTF	TGCAGTGCTAGTGACAGCTATGGCTACACCTTC
once	-	TRBJ1-6	TRBV5-6	CASSLAPTGKNSPLHF	TGTGCCAGCAGCTTGGCCCCTACAGGGAAGAATTCACCCCTCCACTTT
-	-	TRBJ2-7	TRBV9	CASSVGVEGYEQYF	TGTGCCAGCAGCGTAGGCGTGGAGGGTTACGAGCAGTACTTC
-	TRBD1	TRBJ2-3	TRBV7-6	CASSRQGQADTQYF	TGTGCCAGCAGCAGACAGGGTCAGGCAGATACGCAGTATTTT
once	-	TRBJ2-7	TRBV4-3	CASSQDLTGSALYF	TGCGCCAGCAGCCAAGATTTAACCGGGTCTGCGCTGTACTTC
many	-	TRBJ2-3	TRBV11-1	CASSPPVARTDTQYF	TGTGCCAGCAGCCCTCCGGTCGCTCGGACAGATACGCAGTATTTT
-	TRBD1	TRBJ2-7	TRBV2	CASSPGQLSYEQYF	TGTGCCAGCTCCCCGGGACAGTTATCCTACGAGCAGTACTTC
-	-	TRBJ1-2	TRBV7-9	CATGKGQGYTF	TGTGCCACAGGGAAGGGGCAAGGCTACACCTTC
-	-	TRBJ1-1	TRBV18	CASSPFQGMGNTEAFF	TGTGCCAGCTCACCATTCCAGGGGATGGGGAACACTGAAGCTTTCTTT
few	-	TRBJ2-2	TRBV4-1	CASSPYRADTGELFF	TGCGCCAGCAGCCCGTACAGGGCCGACACCGGGGAGCTGTTTTTT
-	-	TRBJ2-1	TRBV4-3	CASSEFRGGTEQFF	TGCGCCAGCAGCGAGTTTCGGGGCGGGACTGAGCAGTTCTTC
-	-	TRBJ1-2	TRBV7-8	CASSPRRDNYGYTF	TGTGCCAGCAGCCCCAGACGGGACAACTATGGCTACACCTTC
-	-	TRBJ1-1	TRBV5-1	CASIEPGTRLMNTEAFF	TGCGCCAGCATCGAACCCGGGACAAGGCTCATGAACACTGAAGCTTTCTTT
-	TRBD1	TRBJ2-3	TRBV18	CASSPRLGQGTDTQYF	TGTGCCAGCTCACCACGCTTGGGACAGGGCACAGATACGCAGTATTTT
few	-	TRBJ2-2	TRBV15	CATSMIGNTGELFF	TGTGCCACCAGCATGATCGGAAACACCGGGGAGCTGTTTTTT
-	TRBD1	TRBJ1-1	TRBV6-5	CASSKTDRSWAFF	TGTGCCAGCAGTAAAACGGACAGGTCCTGGGCTTTCTTT
-	-	TRBJ1-2	TRBV6-1	CASSLEKGYLSGYTF	TGTGCCAGCAGCCTAGAGAAGGGATACCTGAGTGGCTACACCTTC
few	TRBD1	TRBJ1-3	TRBV28	CASSLAGTGYSGNTIYF	TGTGCCAGCAGTTTAGCTGGGACAGGGTATTCAGGAAACACCATATATTTT
-	-	TRBJ2-1	TRBV6-5	CATALLAGPNEQFF	TGTGCCACCGCTTTGTTGGCAGGGCCCAATGAGCAGTTCTTC